What follows describes a single T cell receptor beta chain. Its antigen is still unknown. The sample belongs to a study of beta chain features in type 1 diabetes. As every portion of the isolated RNA was reverse transcribed, the sequencing read expressed TCRB transcripts. TCRdb's copy holds only in-frame clones and misses some; the assay was immunoSEQ multiplex PCR. Among 300,000 to 450,000 clones listed, 9.5% to 10% were seen once. Overall study results and limits: Researchers report that Type 1 diabetes patients had moderately but significantly shorter TCRB CDR3s across all four CD4+ subsets.

Sequencing was done on a sample of central memory CD4+ T cells from blood. The clonotype comes from a man aged 30 to 45 with type 1 diabetes.

The CDR3 sequence: CASSIGLVIQETQYF. The CDR3 nucleotides read TGTGCCAGTAGTATAGGACTTGTAATCCAAGAGACCCAGTACTTC. The chain employs TRBV19 and TRBJ2-5; D gene ambiguous. The CDR3 loop spans 15 amino acids. Germline CDR1 and CDR2: LNHDA and SQIVND (reference sequence). The V and J ends lost 1 base and 1 base respectively, with 10 bases between them.